Given below is one T cell receptor beta chain in context. The entry originates in a study of control samples from healthy donors and cancer patients. Sequencing used immunoSEQ multiplex PCR; TCRdb keeps in-frame clones, though not all of them. Among about 160,000 clones, approximately 94% were seen once, and the ten largest hold about 15%. The receptor was derived from a man between 60 and 70 years old with colorectal cancer. The sequenced material came from PBMCs.

The chain's CDR3 is CASSPYGPNYEQYF. The CDR3, as DNA: TGTGCCAGCAGTCCATACGGGCCCAACTACGAGCAGTACTTC. V gene TRBV3-1 (or the pseudogene TRBV3-2) combines with J gene TRBJ2-7; the D is unclear. This CDR3 contains 14 residues. With 6 bases removed from V and 3 bases from J, the gap between germline ends came to 15 bases. Germline CDR1 LGHDT, CDR2 YNNKEL (reference sequence).